These 2 T cell receptor beta chains were all obtained from the same sample, sequenced in a study of blood T cell repertoires in COVID-19. The assay was immunoSEQ multiplex PCR, and TCRdb's table has in-frame clones only and misses some. The table includes about 58,000 clones, more than 60% detected once. Sequenced: peripheral blood. These receptor sequences come from a human donor in a cohort sampled during active COVID-19.

The V and J genes are TRBV11-2 and TRBJ2-7, with 8 bases matching TRBD1. Germline V gene sequence: CDR1 SGHAT, CDR2 FQNNGV. This CDR3 contains 15 residues. Losses at the gene ends were 3 bases for V and 3 bases for J; bases not matched to a gene: 7. CDR3 in amino acids: CASSLDRVVGYEQYF. DNA for the CDR3: TGTGCCAGCAGCTTGGACAGGGTGGTTGGCTACGAGCAGTACTTC. Combining the CDR3 with reference TRBV11-2 and TRBJ2-7 gives the whole variable domain EAGVAQSPRYKIIEKRQSVAFWCNPISGHATLYWYQQILGQGPKLLIQFQNNGVVDDSQLPKDRFSAERLKGVDSTLKIQPAKLEDSAVYLCASSLDRVVGYEQYFGPGTRLTVT.

This chain links TRBV19 with TRBJ1-1; D is possibly TRBD1 (6 bases). Looked up from germline, CDR1 is LNHDA and CDR2 is SQIVND (reference sequence). Deletions cut 5 bases from V and 3 bases from J, with 16 bases between. This CDR3 contains 15 residues. The CDR3 protein is CASSPRQERYTEAFF. The CDR3 bases are TGTGCCAGTAGTCCTCGACAGGAGCGTTACACTGAAGCTTTCTTT.